The 31 T cell receptor beta chains listed next were all sequenced from one sample in a study of T cell responses to AZD1222 COVID-19 vaccine. Data came from immunoSEQ multiplex PCR; TCRdb stores just in-frame clones and leaves some out. This table has 180,000 or so clones, about 88% appearing once. The starting material was peripheral blood, obtained on day 0 of AZD1222 vaccination. Receptors were obtained from an adult in good health.

This clone was observed a single time. The gene calls are TRBV14 and TRBJ1-6, with D possibly matching TRBD1 (5 bases). CDR1 SGHDN and CDR2 FVKESK come from the germline V gene. CDR3 length equals 15 residues. The V end was cut by 4 bases, the J end by 7 bases, with 14 bases between. CDR3 protein: CASSPSEGDNSPLHF. The CDR3 nucleotides are TGTGCCAGCAGCCCTTCGGAAGGGGACAATTCACCCCTCCACTTT.

This rearrangement joins TRBV24-1 to TRBJ2-3; 7 positions agree with TRBD2. J lost 2 bases, V lost 3 bases, and 10 bases had no gene match. CDR3 size: 17 residues. Looked up from germline, CDR1 is KGHDR and CDR2 is SFDVKD. The CDR3 region has the DNA TGTGCCACCAGTGATCTGGGGGGGAGCGGGTTCACAGATACGCAGTATTTT. It encodes CATSDLGGSGFTDTQYF.

This chain uses TRBV28 with TRBJ1-6; D may be TRBD1 (6 bases). CDR1 and CDR2 from the germline V gene are MDHEN and SYDVKM. This CDR3 is 16 amino acids long. V dropped 6 bases and J dropped 0 bases, with 12 bases sitting between them. As DNA, the CDR3 is TGTGCCAGCAGGTCGACAGGCAGCTCCTATAATTCACCCCTCCACTTT. Its protein is CASRSTGSSYNSPLHF.

This chain uses TRBV10-1 with TRBJ2-3; possible D gene TRBD2, 5 bases. The CDR3 is 16 amino acids. V was trimmed by 5 bases and J by 1 base, leaving 16 bases between them. The germline V gene encodes CDR1 WNHNN and CDR2 SYGVQD (reference sequence). The CDR3 nucleotides read TGCGCCAGCAGTCCTGTGGGGAGTCGGGGCACAGATACGCAGTATTTT. Protein product: CASSPVGSRGTDTQYF.

This rearrangement joins TRBV4-2 to TRBJ2-7, with D unresolved. The CDR3 consists of 15 residues. V was shortened by 0 bases and J by 0 bases, with 9 bases between the two germline ends. Germline CDR1 reads LGHNA; CDR2 reads YNFKEQ. The CDR3 loop reads CASSQDSASSYEQYF. The CDR3 DNA is TGTGCCAGCAGCCAAGATTCGGCCAGCTCCTACGAGCAGTACTTC.

This rearrangement joins TRBV6-5 to TRBJ1-2; D uncertain. The V end lost 5 bases, the J end lost 10 bases, and 20 bases lay between the germline ends. The CDR3 contains 14 residues. The V gene's germline CDR1 is MNHEY and CDR2 SVGAGI. The CDR3 sequence: CASSQDVLSKVYTF. The DNA of the CDR3 is TGTGCCAGCAGTCAGGACGTGCTATCGAAAGTCTACACCTTC.

The chain recombines TRBV28 with TRBJ1-1, with D possibly being TRBD1 (5 bases). V was pared by 10 bases and J by 4 bases, with 16 bases between. This CDR3 comprises 13 residues. Germline V CDR1 and CDR2: MDHEN, SYDVKM. CDR3 bases: TGTGCCACCCTTCGGGGGGGAGTCACTGAAGCTTTCTTT. This translates into CATLRGGVTEAFF. Variable domain in full (rest from reference TRBV28 and TRBJ1-1): DVKVTQSSRYLVKRTGEKVFLECVQDMDHENMFWYRQDPGLGLRLIYFSYDVKMKEKGDIPEGYSVSREKKERFSLILESASTNQTSMYLCATLRGGVTEAFFGQGTRLTVV.

The genes are TRBV7-8 and TRBJ2-3, with a weak D call TRBD2 (7 bases). This CDR3 spans 16 amino acids. V dropped 1 base and J dropped 3 bases, with 14 bases sitting between them. Per germline, CDR1 SGHVS and CDR2 FQNEAQ. CDR3 in amino acids: CASSLVSAGATDTQYF. CDR3 nucleotides: TGTGCCAGCAGCTTAGTCTCGGCGGGGGCGACAGATACGCAGTATTTT.

The genes are TRBV4-3 and TRBJ1-2; D is ambiguous. The V gene's germline CDR1 is LGHNA and CDR2 YSLEER. This CDR3 is 12 amino acids long. V gave up 6 bases and J gave up 6 bases, with 11 bases separating them. Here the CDR3 DNA reads TGCGCCAGCAGTGCGTCAGACAATGGCTACACCTTC. It encodes CASSASDNGYTF.

The chain employs TRBV4-2 and TRBJ1-3; 9 bases fit TRBD1. The CDR3 is 16 amino acids. Losses at the gene ends were 0 bases for V and 4 bases for J; bases not matched to a gene: 4. Germline V gene sequence: CDR1 LGHNA, CDR2 YNFKEQ. CDR3 region: CASSQEQGAGGNTIYF. CDR3 DNA sequence: TGTGCCAGCAGCCAAGAACAGGGGGCAGGGGGAAACACCATATATTTT.

The chain employs TRBV14 and TRBJ2-7; a weak D match, TRBD2 (6 bases). Germline V gene sequence: CDR1 SGHDN, CDR2 FVKESK. The CDR3 consists of 14 residues. Trimming shortened V by 4 bases and J by 4 bases, and 14 bases separated the two germline ends. The CDR3 bases are TGTGCCAGCAGCCGTGGGACTTCGCCATACGAGCAGTACTTC. The encoded protein is CASSRGTSPYEQYF.

The chain recombines TRBV30 with TRBJ2-1; D perhaps matches TRBD2 (5 bases). The germline V gene encodes CDR1 GTSNPN and CDR2 SVGIG (reference sequence). The V end was cut by 7 bases, the J end by 9 bases, with 25 bases between. The CDR3 runs to 15 residues. CDR3 nucleotides: TGTGCCTCAATAGCCCTAGCCGTTGGAGCGGTTGAGCAGTTCTTC. Residues: CASIALAVGAVEQFF. Based on the CDR3 plus reference TRBV30 and TRBJ2-1, the full variable domain is SQTIHQWPATLVQPVGSPLSLECTVEGTSNPNLYWYRQAAGRGLQLLFYSVGIGQISSEVPQNLSASRPQDRQFILSSKKLLLSDSGFYLCASIALAVGAVEQFFGPGTRLTVL.

This clone was recorded only once. The gene calls are TRBV6-5 and TRBJ1-4; D perhaps matches TRBD1 (6 bases). There are 13 residues in the CDR3. V gave up 7 bases and J gave up 7 bases, with 13 bases separating them. Per germline, CDR1 MNHEY and CDR2 SVGAGI. CDR3 sequence reads: CASTQKGVEKLFF. CDR3 nucleotides: TGTGCCAGCACCCAAAAGGGGGTTGAAAAACTGTTTTTT.

V and J are TRBV11-3 and TRBJ2-1, with D perhaps matching TRBD1 (6 bases). The CDR3 consists of 17 residues. The V end was cut by 6 bases, the J end by 0 bases, with 18 bases between. In germline, CDR1 is SGHNT, CDR2 YENEEA. In DNA form, the CDR3 reads TGTGCCAGCAGTCGTAGGGTCGACAGGAGCTCCTACAATGAGCAGTTCTTC. Protein: CASSRRVDRSSYNEQFF.

V and J are TRBV4-3 and TRBJ2-1, with TRBD1 matching 8 bases. In germline, CDR1 is LGHNA, CDR2 YSLEER. Trimming cost V 5 bases and J 3 bases; bases outside gene matches: 9. CDR3 length equals 16 residues. Written as DNA, the CDR3 is TGCGCCAGCAGCTTACACAGGGGGGTTAACTACAATGAGCAGTTCTTC. Amino acid sequence: CASSLHRGVNYNEQFF.

The chain couples TRBV5-5 to TRBJ1-6; D perhaps matches TRBD1 (5 bases). This CDR3 is 17 amino acids long. The V gene lost 1 base and the J gene lost 0 bases, with 11 bases spanning the gap. Germline CDR1 is SGHKS and CDR2 is YYEKEE (reference sequence). This chain's CDR3 is CASSLLRGVSYNSPLHF. The CDR3 nucleotides read TGTGCCAGCAGCTTGCTGCGGGGCGTCTCCTATAATTCACCCCTCCACTTT.

V usage is TRBV11-2 and J usage is TRBJ1-6, with a tentative D call TRBD1 (5 bases). Trimming removed 1 base from V and 4 bases from J, with 8 bases in between. Germline lookup yields CDR1 SGHAT and CDR2 FQNNGV. This CDR3 comprises 15 residues. This chain's CDR3 is CASSLVGAYNSPLHF. The CDR3 nucleotides read TGTGCCAGCAGCTTAGTAGGGGCTTATAATTCACCCCTCCACTTT.

The chain recombines TRBV5-1 with TRBJ2-3; D is uncertain. The ends were cut back, 2 bases at V and 3 bases at J, with 1 base in the middle. This CDR3 is built from 11 residues. Germline values: CDR1 SGHRS, CDR2 YFSETQ. The CDR3 reads CASSLTDTQYF. In DNA, the CDR3 is TGCGCCAGCAGCTTAACAGATACGCAGTATTTT.

The chain couples TRBV4-3 to TRBJ2-7; 11 positions match TRBD1. Germline CDR1 reads LGHNA; CDR2 reads YSLEER. With V trimmed by 1 base and J by 4 bases, 3 bases remained unmatched. This CDR3 has 15 residues. Here the CDR3 reads CASSQGGQGAYEQYF. Written as DNA, the CDR3 is TGCGCCAGCAGCCAAGGTGGACAGGGGGCATACGAGCAGTACTTC.

The rearrangement joins TRBV7-4 to TRBJ1-3, with a weak D call TRBD1 (6 bases). The CDR3 totals 14 residues. Per the germline V gene, CDR1 is SGHVT and CDR2 is SQSDAQ. The V end was cut by 5 bases, the J end by 0 bases, with 8 bases between. The CDR3 DNA follows: TGTGCCAGCAGCCCGGACAGCTCTGGAAACACCATATATTTT. Translated, it gives CASSPDSSGNTIYF.

This chain uses TRBV28 with TRBJ2-1, with 13 bases lining up with TRBD2. The CDR3 has 16 amino acids. The V segment lost 7 bases and the J segment 15 bases; nucleotides outside the gene matches: 18. Germline CDR1 reads MDHEN; CDR2 reads SYDVKM. The CDR3 sequence is CASNANPGTSGTAPFF. The CDR3 bases are TGTGCCAGCAACGCCAACCCCGGGACTAGCGGGACCGCCCCGTTCTTC.

The CDR3 is CASSLAGTGKSIDGYTF. CDR3 nucleotides: TGCGCCAGCAGCCTCGCCGGGACAGGGAAATCGATTGATGGCTACACCTTC. The chain joins TRBV4-1 to TRBJ1-2; 9 positions agree with TRBD1. The CDR3 length is 17 residues. CDR1 is MGHRA, CDR2 YSYEKL, per germline. Trimming at V came to 4 bases and at J to 6 bases, leaving 15 bases not matched to a gene.

On this clone itself: The same CDR3 arises from other DNA sequences in this sample as well. V and J are TRBV25-1 and TRBJ1-6; 7 positions agree with TRBD1. The CDR3 totals 14 residues. Germline V CDR1 and CDR2: MGHDK, SYGVNS. Trimming cost V 6 bases and J 7 bases; bases outside gene matches: 6. This CDR3 is CASSPQGRNSPLHF. CDR3 nucleotide sequence: TGTGCCAGCAGCCCACAGGGGAGGAATTCACCCCTCCACTTT. Full variable domain (outside the CDR3, taken from reference TRBV25-1 and TRBJ1-6): EADIYQTPRYLVIGTGKKITLECSQTMGHDKMYWYQQDPGMELHLIHYSYGVNSTEKGDLSSESTVSRIRTEHFPLTLESARPSHTSQYLCASSPQGRNSPLHFGNGTRLTVT.

This clone occurred a few times. This sequence joins TRBV3-1 (or the pseudogene TRBV3-2) and TRBJ1-3, with D maybe TRBD1 (6 bases). Trimming pared 1 base from V and 4 bases from J, leaving 17 bases between. Germline-derived CDR1 and CDR2 are LGHDT and YNNKEL (reference sequence). This CDR3 is built from 17 residues. CDR3 nucleotide sequence: TGTGCCAGCAGCCAAGTTATGCAGGGGCAGAGAGGAAACACCATATATTTT. It encodes CASSQVMQGQRGNTIYF.

This clone has only one observation. The chain links TRBV3-1 (or the pseudogene TRBV3-2) to TRBJ1-6; D might be TRBD1 (5 bases). This CDR3 has 14 amino acids. Trimming removed 1 base from V and 4 bases from J, with 5 bases in between. CDR1 is LGHDT and CDR2 is YNNKEL in the germline V gene (reference sequence). For the CDR3, the DNA is TGTGCCAGCAGCCAAGGACAGTATAATTCACCCCTCCACTTT. Amino acid sequence: CASSQGQYNSPLHF.

The CDR3 protein is CASKTGLATNEKLFF. DNA of the CDR3: TGTGCCAGCAAAACAGGGCTTGCAACTAATGAAAAACTGTTTTTT. V gene TRBV27 combines with J gene TRBJ1-4, with D maybe TRBD1 (6 bases). There are 15 residues in the CDR3. The germline CDR1 and CDR2 sequences are MNHEY and SMNVEV (reference sequence). The germline V and J ends were trimmed by 7 bases and 0 bases, with 12 bases remaining between them.

The rearrangement links TRBV7-2 to TRBJ1-3, with D perhaps TRBD1 (6 bases). Per germline, CDR1 SGHTA and CDR2 FQGNSA. Deletions cut 6 bases from V and 3 bases from J, with 15 bases between. CDR3 length equals 15 residues. CDR3 sequence reads: CASRHPGAGGNTIYF. CDR3 sequence (DNA): TGTGCCAGCAGGCACCCAGGGGCTGGTGGAAACACCATATATTTT.

The rearrangement uses TRBV28 and TRBJ2-3, with 7 bases matching TRBD1. The CDR3 totals 15 residues. J was trimmed by 6 bases and V by 3 bases; bases with no gene match: 9. The germline CDR1 and CDR2 sequences are MDHEN and SYDVKM. CDR3 in amino acids: CASSFQRGGKDTQYF. CDR3 bases: TGTGCCAGCAGTTTTCAAAGAGGGGGCAAGGATACGCAGTATTTT.

The sample holds one count of this clone. The V call is TRBV6-5, the J call TRBJ2-7; TRBD2 is a possible D gene (5 bases). Trimming pared 0 bases from V and 7 bases from J, leaving 13 bases between. The CDR3 is 14 amino acids. In germline, CDR1 is MNHEY, CDR2 SVGAGI. The CDR3, as DNA: TGTGCCAGCAGTTACTCGAAACGGGGTCTGGAGCAGTACTTC. Protein sequence: CASSYSKRGLEQYF.

The genes are TRBV13 and TRBJ2-7; 12 positions match TRBD2. With 5 bases clipped from V and 6 bases from J, the junction kept 5 bases outside the gene matches. The CDR3 runs to 14 residues. Germline CDR1 and CDR2: PRHDT and FYEKMQ (reference sequence). CDR3 DNA sequence: TGTGCCAGCAGCATTACGACTAGCGGGGGCGAGCAGTACTTC. The encoded protein is CASSITTSGGEQYF.

The chain employs TRBV10-3 and TRBJ2-6; D not resolved. Looked up from germline, CDR1 is ENHRY and CDR2 is SYGVKD. The CDR3 spans 18 residues. The V gene lost 11 bases and the J gene lost 2 bases, with 25 bases spanning the gap. The CDR3 loop reads CAAAAPPAVVAGANVLTF. CDR3 DNA: TGTGCCGCCGCGGCCCCCCCTGCTGTAGTAGCTGGGGCCAACGTCCTGACTTTC.